Listed below are T cell receptor beta chains from one sample, sequenced in a study of blood T cells in healthy people across ages. Using its own MiXCR run on the 5' RACE reads, TCRdb lists one record per CDR3 protein. The sample records 760,000 or so distinct CDR3 sequences, approximately 25% being singletons. This sample also appeared in a second study, on T cells of mothers and their children.

The source material was blood. Every receptor here comes from a boy aged 10-17 years in good health. The CDR3 runs from the conserved cysteine through the conserved F or W. Each record gives: V gene, D gene, clone size, J gene, CDR3 length, CDR3 protein, CDR3 DNA. D genes are given only for firm matches. Clone size is given for some rows only: seen once, a few or many times, or a class if the clone is expanded.

TRBV19	.	.	TRBJ2-2	13	CASSIDPTGELFF	TGTGCCAGTAGTATAGACCCGACCGGGGAGCTGTTTTTT
TRBV3-1	.	few	TRBJ2-7	15	CASSQDFSPRYEQYF	TGTGCCAGCAGCCAAGATTTTAGTCCTCGCTACGAGCAGTACTTC
TRBV7-6	TRBD1	.	TRBJ2-7	14	CASSLDRSQSEQYF	TGTGCCAGCAGCCTGGACAGGTCTCAATCCGAGCAGTACTTC
TRBV4-2	.	.	TRBJ1-3	16	CASSPWDGDSGNTIYF	TGTGCCAGCAGCCCATGGGACGGAGACTCTGGAAACACCATATATTTT
TRBV2	.	.	TRBJ2-3	13	CASIRPGADTQYF	TGTGCCAGCATACGGCCAGGGGCAGATACGCAGTATTTT
TRBV19	.	.	TRBJ1-2	12	CASLRGVRGYTF	TGTGCCAGCCTACGGGGGGTTAGGGGCTACACCTTC
TRBV2	.	few	TRBJ2-7	15	CASSEATAAPYEQYF	TGTGCCAGCAGTGAAGCTACAGCGGCCCCCTACGAGCAGTACTTC
TRBV20-1	TRBD1	.	TRBJ1-1	18	CSASVAGTGVLVGTEAFF	TGCAGTGCTAGTGTCGCCGGGACAGGGGTACTTGTTGGCACTGAAGCTTTCTTT
TRBV29-1	TRBD1	.	TRBJ2-7	16	CSVAVDRDPISYEQYF	TGCAGCGTTGCTGTGGACAGGGATCCTATCTCCTACGAGCAGTACTTC
TRBV24-1	.	.	TRBJ2-7	12	CATSDSGLEQYF	TGTGCCACTAGTGATTCGGGCTTGGAGCAGTACTTC
TRBV28	TRBD1	few	TRBJ1-2	15	CASSLEGTEEDGYTF	TGTGCCAGCAGTTTAGAGGGGACAGAAGAAGATGGCTACACCTTC
TRBV20-1	.	few	TRBJ1-3	14	CSARVGGTGNTIYF	TGCAGTGCTAGAGTCGGGGGGACTGGAAACACCATATATTTT
TRBV4-3	.	.	TRBJ1-1	15	CASSQSRAMDTEAFF	TGCGCCAGCAGCCAGAGCAGGGCCATGGATACTGAAGCTTTCTTT
TRBV12-3/TRBV12-4	.	.	TRBJ1-2	13	CASSLPENYGYTF	TGTGCCAGCAGTTTACCGGAAAACTATGGCTACACCTTC
TRBV4-3	.	few	TRBJ1-4	15	CASSQDMGSNEKLFF	TGCGCCAGCAGCCAAGATATGGGGTCTAATGAAAAACTGTTTTTT